One sample yielded the 7 T cell receptor beta chains listed below, sequenced in a study of regulatory T cells in long-lasting Graves disease. The time point: persistent/refractory GD, antithyroid drugs over 5 years with positive TRAb. PBMC RNA was the source of the TCR library. Investigators prepared the TCR beta libraries by applying iRepertoire HTBI primers and Arm-PCR of CDR3 regions. TCRdb ran MiXCR on the multiplex PCR reads and lists one entry per CDR3 protein. The sample lists around 460,000 distinct CDR3 sequences, less than 25% occurring once. This specimen consisted of peripheral blood mononuclear cells (PBMCs), obtained when the disease was refractory, from a patient treated with antithyroid drugs. Receptors originate from a female donor with Graves disease.

Concerning this clonotype: In this CDR3 the conserved last residue, phenylalanine or tryptophan, is missing, so a read error is likely. The rearrangement links TRBV7-8 to TRBJ2-5; maybe TRBD2 (5 bases). This CDR3 contains 16 residues. CDR1 is SGHVS and CDR2 is FQNEAQ in the germline V gene. DNA of the CDR3: TGTGTCAGCAGCGCGGGCGCAGGCGAAGTGGCCCGCACCCAGTACTCC. Amino acids: CVSSAGAGEVARTQYS.

This clonotype was recorded a few times. J is TRBJ2-1 and V is TRBV7-2, with TRBD2 matching 11 bases. The V gene end was trimmed by 5 bases and the J gene end by 6 bases; junction bases not matched to a gene: 12. This CDR3 is built from 17 residues. Germline V CDR1 and CDR2: SGHTA, FQGNSA. The CDR3 nucleotides are TGTGCCAGCAGCCCACCTTTAGCGGGGGGGCCCGGCAATGAGCAGTTCTTC. It codes for CASSPPLAGGPGNEQFF.

This clonotype was seen a handful of times. The chain couples TRBV11-2 to TRBJ2-7; 9 bases are shared with TRBD2. This CDR3 spans 15 amino acids. Looked up from germline, CDR1 is SGHAT and CDR2 is FQNNGV. Germline trimming cut 4 bases from V and 1 base from J; bases unmatched to any gene: 5. The CDR3 loop reads CASSSSGGISYEQYF. As DNA, the CDR3 is TGTGCCAGCAGCTCAAGCGGGGGGATTTCCTACGAGCAGTACTTC. The full variable domain, with the rest looked up from reference TRBV11-2 and TRBJ2-7, is EAGVAQSPRYKIIEKRQSVAFWCNPISGHATLYWYQQILGQGPKLLIQFQNNGVVDDSQLPKDRFSAERLKGVDSTLKIQPAKLEDSAVYLCASSSSGGISYEQYFGPGTRLTVT.

The chain couples TRBV20-1 to TRBJ2-5, with D perhaps TRBD2 (5 bases). V was shortened by 3 bases and J by 3 bases, with 8 bases between the two germline ends. Germline-derived CDR1 and CDR2 are DFQATT and SNEGSKA (reference sequence). The CDR3 consists of 12 residues. The CDR3 DNA sequence: TGCAGTGCTAGTCCAGCGGAAGAGACCCAGTACTTC. It is translated as CSASPAEETQYF.

The table lists this clonotype with a few counts. This sequence joins TRBV20-1 and TRBJ1-5; D is undetermined. The CDR3 totals 15 residues. Per the germline V gene, CDR1 is DFQATT and CDR2 is SNEGSKA (reference sequence). Trimming took off 3 bases at V and 0 bases at J, with 12 bases between the two ends. DNA of the CDR3: TGCAGTGCTAGTAGCGAACATAATAGCAATCAGCCCCAGCATTTT. Translation: CSASSEHNSNQPQHF.

This clonotype has a handful of counts. The J gene is TRBJ2-5, the V gene TRBV29-1; D may correspond to TRBD1 or TRBD2 (5 bases each). V was trimmed by 3 bases and J by 4 bases, leaving 15 bases between them. Germline V CDR1 and CDR2: SQVTM, ANQGSEA. The CDR3 is made up of 14 amino acids. The CDR3 sequence: CSVDGVPRGETQYF. The CDR3 DNA reads as TGCAGCGTTGACGGGGTCCCGAGGGGAGAGACCCAGTACTTC.

The chain couples TRBV3-2 to TRBJ1-1; the DNA was not used to check the table's D call, TRBD1. TRBV3-2 is tagged as a pseudogene. The CDR3 extends over 15 amino acids. The CDR3 protein is CASSPPKGWGTEAFF. The CDR3 DNA reads as TGTGCCAGCAGCCCCCCCAAGGGTTGGGGCACTGAAGCTTTCTTT.